What follows are 23 T cell receptor beta chains derived from one specimen sequenced in a study of vaccination and CD4 T cells after COVID-19. Cultured CD4+ T cell DNA underwent sequencing with the Oncomine TCR Beta short-read assay. TCRdb reanalysed the PCR reads using MiXCR and keeps one entry per CDR3 protein. The table lists several thousand distinct CDR3 sequences, under 65% of them singletons. Treatment noted: roughly ten-day PBMC culture with coronavirus spike peptide pools or control peptides (ViraFEST assay). From the unexposed donor, CD4+ T cells were collected ahead of the COVID-19 pandemic (2011-2018). For these TCRs, the target antigens are not known. What was sequenced was CD4+ T cells from blood, cultured in vitro. The receptor source for this set is a human donor in good health.

J is TRBJ1-1 and V is TRBV7-6; 8 bases are a match to TRBD1. Per the germline V gene, CDR1 is SGHVS and CDR2 is FNYEAQ. The CDR3 extends over 16 amino acids. J lost 5 bases, V lost 4 bases, and 12 bases had no gene match. Written as DNA, the CDR3 is TGTGCCAGCAGCTCCGCCCTCAGGGGGCGAGGGACTGAAGCTTTCTTT. It encodes CASSSALRGRGTEAFF.

This chain uses TRBV12-3 or TRBV12-4 with TRBJ2-7; 7 bases match TRBD1. The length of the CDR3 is 15 residues. The V segment lost 5 bases and the J segment 0 bases; nucleotides outside the gene matches: 7. Here the CDR3 DNA reads TGTGCCAGCAGTCTACAGGGACAGCTCTCCTACGAGCAGTACTTC. Its protein is CASSLQGQLSYEQYF.

In regard to this clonotype: The conserved closing phenylalanine or tryptophan is absent in this CDR3, likely reflecting a read error. This chain connects TRBV6-1 to TRBJ2-1, with 9 bases matching TRBD1. Germline V gene data show CDR1 as MNHNS and CDR2 as SASEGT. Trimming at V came to 7 bases and at J to 8 bases, leaving 9 bases not matched to a gene. This CDR3 comprises 14 residues. CDR3 in amino acids: CASTGDRGKDEQFL. The DNA for the CDR3 is TGTGCCAGCACGGGTGACAGGGGGAAGGATGAGCAGTTCCTC.

Points on this clonotype: The junction does not match germline at one end; this may be a read error. The rearrangement links TRBV6-5 to TRBJ1-5; D unresolved. The germline CDR1 and CDR2 sequences are MNHEY and SVGAGI. This CDR3 spans 13 amino acids. CDR3 sequence (DNA): TGTGCCAGCAGTTTCGGGATCAATCAGCCCCAACATTTT. Amino acids: CASSFGINQPQHF.

The chain is built from TRBV24-1 and TRBJ1-5, with 7 positions matching TRBD1. CDR1 is KGHDR and CDR2 is SFDVKD in the germline V gene. V lost 3 bases and J lost 2; bases outside the gene matches: 9. The CDR3 is 17 residues long. The chain's CDR3 is CATSDLTGQLGNQPQHF. In DNA, the CDR3 is TGTGCCACCAGTGATCTGACAGGGCAGTTAGGCAATCAGCCCCAGCATTTT.

This chain uses TRBV19 with TRBJ1-5; D might be TRBD1 (6 bases). This CDR3 comprises 15 residues. Per germline, CDR1 LNHDA and CDR2 SQIVND (reference sequence). V lost 5 bases, J lost 1 base, and 12 bases lay in between. CDR3 sequence reads: CASSPVGGSNQPQHF. The CDR3 region has the DNA TGTGCCAGTAGTCCTGTTGGGGGCAGCAATCAGCCCCAGCATTTT. Based on the CDR3 plus reference TRBV19 and TRBJ1-5, the full variable domain is DGGITQSPKYLFRKEGQNVTLSCEQNLNHDAMYWYRQDPGQGLRLIYYSQIVNDFQKGDIAEGYSVSREKKESFPLTVTSAQKNPTAFYLCASSPVGGSNQPQHFGDGTRLSIL.

The chain uses TRBV29-1 and TRBJ2-3; unclear D gene. The CDR3 runs 16 residues. Per germline, CDR1 SQVTM and CDR2 ANQGSEA. V lost 6 bases and J 5 bases, leaving 24 bases between the germline ends. CDR3 DNA: TGCAGCGTCATGTCACCTCGGGTTCAGAGTAAAGATACGCAGTATTTT. It yields the protein CSVMSPRVQSKDTQYF.

The chain recombines TRBV5-1 with TRBJ2-5; 7 bases line up with TRBD1. Losses at the gene ends were 4 bases for V and 2 bases for J; bases not matched to a gene: 5. The CDR3 loop spans 14 amino acids. Germline-derived CDR1 and CDR2 are SGHRS and YFSETQ. The CDR3 protein is CASSLGDSQETQYF. Written as DNA, the CDR3 is TGCGCCAGCAGCCTAGGGGACAGTCAAGAGACCCAGTACTTC.

V gene TRBV27 combines with J gene TRBJ1-6; D ambiguous. Trimming stripped 3 bases from V and 10 bases from J, with 22 bases between. Germline lookup yields CDR1 MNHEY and CDR2 SMNVEV (reference sequence). This CDR3 contains 17 residues. The CDR3 protein is CASSFVARRVNPSPLHF. The CDR3 coding sequence is TGTGCCAGCAGTTTTGTAGCCCGGAGGGTAAACCCATCACCCCTCCACTTT.

This rearrangement joins TRBV2 to TRBJ1-5; D unclear. CDR1 and CDR2 (germline): SNHLY, FYNNEI. The V end was cut by 4 bases, the J end by 3 bases, with 4 bases between. This CDR3 is built from 12 residues. CDR3 amino acids: CASSAPNQPQHF. The DNA of the CDR3 is TGTGCCAGCAGTGCGCCCAATCAGCCCCAGCATTTT.

The chain joins TRBV7-2 to TRBJ2-3, with unresolved D. CDR1 and CDR2 (germline): SGHTA, FQGNSA. CDR3 length equals 15 residues. Trimming took off 4 bases at V and 0 bases at J, with 11 bases between the two ends. The CDR3 loop is CASSSRSTSTDTQYF. CDR3 DNA: TGTGCCAGCAGCTCCAGGTCCACCAGCACAGATACGCAGTATTTT.

This clonotype was counted a few times. The V gene is TRBV7-2, the J gene TRBJ1-1; D might be TRBD1 (6 bases). This CDR3 has 14 amino acids. Trimming pared 5 bases from V and 1 base from J, leaving 11 bases between. Germline CDR1 and CDR2: SGHTA and FQGNSA. The CDR3 sequence is CASSKSGANTEAFF. In nucleotides, the CDR3 is TGTGCCAGCAGCAAGTCGGGGGCGAACACTGAAGCTTTCTTT.

The gene calls are TRBV5-6 and TRBJ2-7; no reliable D call. V was cut by 3 bases and J by 5 bases, with 15 bases left in between. Germline assignment: CDR1 SGHDT and CDR2 YYEEEE. The length of the CDR3 is 14 residues. CDR3 sequence reads: CASSSLLVFHEQYF. Here the CDR3 DNA reads TGTGCCAGCAGCTCATTGTTGGTATTCCACGAGCAGTACTTC.

The chain joins TRBV14 to TRBJ1-2, with 12 nucleotides matching TRBD1. V lost 4 bases to trimming and J lost 4 bases; unmatched junction nucleotides: 13. The germline CDR1 and CDR2 sequences are SGHDN and FVKESK. The CDR3 sequence is 18 residues long. The CDR3 DNA reads as TGTGCCAGCAGCCGGCTACCGGGACAGGGGGCTCTCGGCTATGGCTACACCTTC. As protein: CASSRLPGQGALGYGYTF.

This clonotype turned up a few times. This chain uses TRBV7-6 with TRBJ1-3; TRBD1 matches 8 bases. V dropped 5 bases and J dropped 0; count of bases not matched to a gene: 3. This CDR3 spans 15 amino acids. Germline lookup yields CDR1 SGHVS and CDR2 FNYEAQ. The CDR3 region has the DNA TGTGCCAGCAGCGCGACAGGGGTCTCTGGAAACACCATATATTTT. Protein sequence: CASSATGVSGNTIYF.

J is TRBJ1-2 and V is TRBV28, with D possibly TRBD1 on 6 matching bases. CDR3 length: 18 amino acids. The V end was cut by 3 bases, the J end by 4 bases, with 24 bases between. Germline V CDR1 and CDR2: MDHEN, SYDVKM. The CDR3 loop reads CASSFELRGRPPPYGYTF. The CDR3 DNA reads TGTGCCAGCAGTTTCGAACTGCGGGGGCGCCCCCCTCCCTATGGCTACACCTTC.

The V and J genes are TRBV2 and TRBJ2-7, with D unresolved. The CDR3 sequence is 13 residues long. The germline V and J ends were trimmed by 3 bases and 7 bases, with 13 bases remaining between them. Germline loops: CDR1 SNHLY, CDR2 FYNNEI. The CDR3 region has the DNA TGTGCCAGCAGTGACGCCTGGGCGACGGAGCAGTACTTC. Amino acids: CASSDAWATEQYF.

V is TRBV18 and J is TRBJ2-7; 10 positions match TRBD1. This CDR3 has 15 amino acids. The junction had 5 bases not matched to a gene; V was cut back by 6 bases and J by 0 bases. Per the germline V gene, CDR1 is KGHSH and CDR2 is LQKENI. The CDR3 nucleotides are TGTGCCAGCTCCCAATGGACAGGGGGCTCCTACGAGCAGTACTTC. Residues: CASSQWTGGSYEQYF. Full variable domain (rest looked up from reference TRBV18 and TRBJ2-7): NAGVMQNPRHLVRRRGQEARLRCSPMKGHSHVYWYRQLPEEGLKFMVYLQKENIIDESGMPKERFSAEFPKEGPSILRIQQVVRGDSAAYFCASSQWTGGSYEQYFGPGTRLTVT.

This chain uses TRBV6-5 with TRBJ2-2; D gene unclear. Germline V CDR1 and CDR2: MNHEY, SVGAGI. The CDR3 is 14 amino acids. Deletions cut 4 bases from V and 7 bases from J, with 13 bases between. CDR3 amino acids: CASSSRPLGGELFF. The CDR3 DNA sequence: TGTGCCAGCAGTTCGAGACCCTTGGGCGGGGAGCTGTTTTTT.

This clonotype appeared once. V gene TRBV29-1 combines with J gene TRBJ1-2; D is perhaps TRBD1 (5 bases). V was trimmed by 6 bases and J by 6 bases, leaving 14 bases between them. The CDR3 consists of 12 residues. Germline V gene lookup returns CDR1 SQVTM and CDR2 ANQGSEA. CDR3 coding DNA: TGCAGCGTGGCAAAAGGGGCCCATGGCTACACCTTC. It codes for CSVAKGAHGYTF. Full variable domain (missing parts from reference TRBV29-1 and TRBJ1-2): SAVISQKPSRDICQRGTSLTIQCQVDSQVTMMFWYRQQPGQSLTLIATANQGSEATYESGFVIDKFPISRPNLTFSTLTVSNMSPEDSSIYLCSVAKGAHGYTFGSGTRLTVV.

This rearrangement joins TRBV7-9 to TRBJ1-1; D not certain. Germline V gene data show CDR1 as SEHNR and CDR2 as FQNEAQ (reference sequence). The CDR3 has 14 amino acids. V gave up 2 bases and J gave up 3 bases, with 10 bases separating them. The CDR3 region has the DNA TGTGCCAGCAGCTTACCTGTGACGCACACTGAAGCTTTCTTT. It specifies CASSLPVTHTEAFF.

This chain links TRBV6-2 or TRBV6-3 with TRBJ2-4; the D gene is possibly TRBD2 (5 bases). The CDR3 sequence is 17 residues long. V lost 0 bases to trimming and J lost 3 bases, with 15 bases between them. Germline loops: CDR1 MNHEY, CDR2 SVGEGT. The CDR3 sequence is CASSYSIERMIKNIQYF. DNA of the CDR3: TGTGCCAGCAGTTACTCGATCGAGCGGATGATCAAAAACATTCAGTACTTC.

The chain is built from TRBV7-2 and TRBJ1-5, with a weak D call TRBD1 (6 bases). The CDR3 length is 16 residues. Germline V gene sequence: CDR1 SGHTA, CDR2 FQGNSA. V was cut by 2 bases and J by 9 bases, with 20 bases left in between. CDR3 in amino acids: CASSLQGRGMFAPQHF. The CDR3 DNA follows: TGTGCCAGCAGCTTACAGGGAAGGGGGATGTTCGCGCCCCAGCATTTT.